This entry concerns a single TCR beta chain. Its antigen is not identified. Pregnant or lactating patients were excluded, as were those with uncontrolled infection or other autoimmune disease. CDR1 and CDR2 from the germline V gene are SGHNT and YENEEA. This CDR3 region has 15 residues. V lost 6 bases, J lost 5 bases, and 6 bases stayed unmatched. RNA transcripts served as the template for amplifying TCR beta CDR3 regions. Carried out on the TCR CDR3, a first-round RT-PCR used the HTBI primer set. TCRdb ran MiXCR on the multiplex PCR reads and lists one entry per CDR3 protein. Here the sample spans over 150,000 distinct CDR3 sequences, about 15% being singletons. The record originates from a study of T cells in Graves' hyperthyroidism and ophthalmopathy. Study-wide results and limits: Ophthalmopathy prediction by the model preceded onset by a median approximately 6.1 months.

The sequence was obtained from a woman aged 50 to 60 with Graves' hyperthyroidism. The specimen sequenced was blood. This chain joins TRBV11-3 and TRBJ2-1; 11 nucleotides align to TRBD2. The CDR3 loop reads CASRTTSGNDNEQFF. The CDR3 DNA is TGTGCCAGCAGAACGACTAGCGGGAATGACAATGAGCAGTTCTTC. The full variable domain, completed using reference TRBV11-3 and TRBJ2-1, is EAGVVQSPRYKIIEKKQPVAFWCNPISGHNTLYWYLQNLGQGPELLIRYENEEAVDDSQLPKDRFSAERLKGVDSTLKIQPAELGDSAVYLCASRTTSGNDNEQFFGPGTRLTVL.